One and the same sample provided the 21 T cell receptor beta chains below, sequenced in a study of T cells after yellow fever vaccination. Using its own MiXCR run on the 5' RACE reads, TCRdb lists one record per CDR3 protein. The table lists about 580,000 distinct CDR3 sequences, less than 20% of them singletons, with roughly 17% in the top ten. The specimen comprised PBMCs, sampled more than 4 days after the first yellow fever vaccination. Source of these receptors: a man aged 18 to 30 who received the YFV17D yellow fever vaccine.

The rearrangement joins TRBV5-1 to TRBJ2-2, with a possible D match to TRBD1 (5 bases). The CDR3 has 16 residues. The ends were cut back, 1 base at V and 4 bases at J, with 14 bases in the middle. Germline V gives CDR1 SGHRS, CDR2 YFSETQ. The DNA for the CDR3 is TGCGCCAGCAGCTTGACAGGCGACGTGGGCACCGGGGAGCTGTTTTTT. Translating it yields CASSLTGDVGTGELFF.

CDR3 DNA sequence: TGTGCCACCAGTGATTTGAGAGGGACAGGGTACCAAGATACGCAGTATTTT. Amino acids: CATSDLRGTGYQDTQYF. The chain uses TRBV24-1 and TRBJ2-3; 9 nucleotides match TRBD1. Germline CDR1 is KGHDR and CDR2 is SFDVKD. The CDR3 has 17 amino acids. Germline trimming cut 0 bases from V and 5 bases from J; bases unmatched to any gene: 8.

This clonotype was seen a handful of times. Here the CDR3 reads CASSFWATSGGSDTQYF. The CDR3 DNA follows: TGTGCCAGCAGTTTCTGGGCGACTAGCGGGGGATCGGATACGCAGTATTTT. The chain has TRBV6-5 and TRBJ2-3, with TRBD2 matching 12 bases. With V trimmed by 4 bases and J by 6 bases, 11 bases remained unmatched. This CDR3 is 17 amino acids long. The germline V gene encodes CDR1 MNHEY and CDR2 SVGAGI.

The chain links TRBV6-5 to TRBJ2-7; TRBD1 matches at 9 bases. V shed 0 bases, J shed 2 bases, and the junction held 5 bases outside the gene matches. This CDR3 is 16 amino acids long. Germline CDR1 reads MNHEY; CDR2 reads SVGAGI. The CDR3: CASSYSIGDRAYEQYF. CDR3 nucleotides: TGTGCCAGCAGTTACTCGATAGGGGACAGGGCCTACGAGCAGTACTTC.

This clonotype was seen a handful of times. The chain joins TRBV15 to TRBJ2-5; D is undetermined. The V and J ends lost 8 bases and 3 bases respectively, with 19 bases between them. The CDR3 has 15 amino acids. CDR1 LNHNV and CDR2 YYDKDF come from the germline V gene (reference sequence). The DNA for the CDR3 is TGTGCCACCCGGCGGTCAGGCCATTGGGAAGAGACCCAGTACTTC. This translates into CATRRSGHWEETQYF.

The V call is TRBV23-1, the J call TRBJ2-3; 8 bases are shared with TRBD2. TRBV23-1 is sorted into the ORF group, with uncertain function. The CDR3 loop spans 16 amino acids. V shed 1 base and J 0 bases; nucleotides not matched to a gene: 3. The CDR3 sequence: CASSQFTGGSTDTQYF. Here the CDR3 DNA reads TGCGCCAGCAGTCAATTTACGGGGGGGAGCACAGATACGCAGTATTTT.

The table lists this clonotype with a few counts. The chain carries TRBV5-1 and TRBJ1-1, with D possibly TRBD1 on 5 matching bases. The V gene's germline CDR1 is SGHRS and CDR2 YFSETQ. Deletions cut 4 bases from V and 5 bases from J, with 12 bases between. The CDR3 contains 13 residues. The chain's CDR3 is CASSPGTATEAFF. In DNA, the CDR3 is TGCGCCAGCAGCCCCGGGACCGCGACTGAAGCTTTCTTT.

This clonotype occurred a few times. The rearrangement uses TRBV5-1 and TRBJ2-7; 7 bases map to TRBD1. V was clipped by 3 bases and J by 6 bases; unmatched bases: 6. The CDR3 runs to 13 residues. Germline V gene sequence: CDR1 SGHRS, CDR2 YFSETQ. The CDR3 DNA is TGCGCCAGCAGCTCTCGACAGGGAACCGAGCAGTACGTC. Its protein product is CASSSRQGTEQYV.

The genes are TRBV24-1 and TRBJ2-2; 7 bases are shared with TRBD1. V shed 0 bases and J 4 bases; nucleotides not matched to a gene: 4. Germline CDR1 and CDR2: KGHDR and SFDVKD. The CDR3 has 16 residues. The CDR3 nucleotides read TGTGCCACCAGTGATTTGCGGACAGGAGGCACCGGGGAGCTGTTTTTT. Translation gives CATSDLRTGGTGELFF.

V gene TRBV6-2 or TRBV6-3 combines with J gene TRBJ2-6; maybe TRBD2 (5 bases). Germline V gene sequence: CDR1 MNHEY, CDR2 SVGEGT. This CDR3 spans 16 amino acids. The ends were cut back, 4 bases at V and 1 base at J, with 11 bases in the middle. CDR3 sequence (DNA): TGTGCCAGCAGTTCCCGGGGTGGTTCTGGGGCCAACGTCCTGACTTTC. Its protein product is CASSSRGGSGANVLTF.

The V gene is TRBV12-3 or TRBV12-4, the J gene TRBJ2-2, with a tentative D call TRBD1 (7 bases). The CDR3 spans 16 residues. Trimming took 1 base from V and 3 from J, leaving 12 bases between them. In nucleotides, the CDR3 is TGTGCCAGCAGTTTAGTCGCAGGGGGGTACACCGGGGAGCTGTTTTTT. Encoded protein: CASSLVAGGYTGELFF.

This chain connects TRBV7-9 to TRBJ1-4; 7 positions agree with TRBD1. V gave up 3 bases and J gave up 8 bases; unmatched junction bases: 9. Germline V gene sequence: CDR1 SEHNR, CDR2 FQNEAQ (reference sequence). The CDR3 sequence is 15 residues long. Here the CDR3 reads CASSLGTGVREKLFF. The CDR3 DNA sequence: TGTGCCAGCAGCTTGGGAACAGGGGTGCGGGAAAAACTGTTTTTT.

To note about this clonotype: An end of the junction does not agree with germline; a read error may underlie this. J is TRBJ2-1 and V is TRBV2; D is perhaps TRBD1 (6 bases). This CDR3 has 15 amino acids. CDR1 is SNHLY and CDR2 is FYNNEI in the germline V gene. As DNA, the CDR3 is TGTGCCAGCACTGAACAGGGCTCTGGCTACAATGAGCAGTTCTTC. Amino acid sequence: CASTEQGSGYNEQFF.

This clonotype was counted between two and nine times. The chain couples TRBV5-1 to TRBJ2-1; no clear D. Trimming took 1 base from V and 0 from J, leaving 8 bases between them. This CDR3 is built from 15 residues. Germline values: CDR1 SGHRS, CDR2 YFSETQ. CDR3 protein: CASSLIKSSYNEQFF. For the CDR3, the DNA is TGCGCCAGCAGCTTGATCAAGAGCTCCTACAATGAGCAGTTCTTC.

The CDR3 bases are TGTGCCAGCAGCCCGACGACTAGCGGGGGAATTGCCGATACGCAGTATTTT. As protein: CASSPTTSGGIADTQYF. The J gene is TRBJ2-3, the V gene TRBV5-4; TRBD2 matches at 12 bases. The CDR3 totals 17 residues. V lost 4 bases to trimming and J lost 6 bases; unmatched junction nucleotides: 12. Germline-derived CDR1 and CDR2 are SGHNT and YYREEE (reference sequence).

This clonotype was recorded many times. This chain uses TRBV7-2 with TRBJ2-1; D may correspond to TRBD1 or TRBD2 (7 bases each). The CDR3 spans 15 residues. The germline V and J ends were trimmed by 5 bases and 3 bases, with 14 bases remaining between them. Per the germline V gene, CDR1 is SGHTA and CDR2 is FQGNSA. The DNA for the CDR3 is TGTGCCAGCAGCCTCAGGGGGGGGAGCTACAATGAGCAGTTCTTC. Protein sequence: CASSLRGGSYNEQFF.

This CDR3 is CSASTGGSNQPQHF. CDR3 bases: TGCAGTGCATCAACAGGGGGAAGCAATCAGCCCCAGCATTTT. J is TRBJ1-5 and V is TRBV20-1; 8 bases fit TRBD1. The germline V gene encodes CDR1 DFQATT and CDR2 SNEGSKA (reference sequence). The CDR3 extends over 14 amino acids. V shed 6 bases and J 1 base; nucleotides not matched to a gene: 5.

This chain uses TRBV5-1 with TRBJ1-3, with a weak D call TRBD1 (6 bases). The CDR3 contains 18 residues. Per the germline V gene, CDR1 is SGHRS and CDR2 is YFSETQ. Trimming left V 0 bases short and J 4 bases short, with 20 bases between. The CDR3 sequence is CASSLESPRGMGGNTIYF. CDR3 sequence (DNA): TGCGCCAGCAGCTTGGAGAGCCCCAGGGGCATGGGAGGAAACACCATATATTTT.

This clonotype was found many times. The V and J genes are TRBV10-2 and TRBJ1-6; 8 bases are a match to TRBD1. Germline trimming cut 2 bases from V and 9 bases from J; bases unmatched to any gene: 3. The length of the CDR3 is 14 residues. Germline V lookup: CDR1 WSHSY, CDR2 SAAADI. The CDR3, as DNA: TGCGCCAGCAGTGAGCAGGGGGCGCGTTCACCCCTCCACTTT. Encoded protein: CASSEQGARSPLHF.

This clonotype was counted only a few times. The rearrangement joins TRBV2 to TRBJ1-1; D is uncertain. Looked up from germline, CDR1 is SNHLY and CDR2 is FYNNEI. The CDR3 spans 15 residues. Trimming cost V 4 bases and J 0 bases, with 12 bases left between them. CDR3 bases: TGTGCCAGCAGTGCGGACCACCTCATGAACACTGAAGCTTTCTTT. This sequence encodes CASSADHLMNTEAFF.

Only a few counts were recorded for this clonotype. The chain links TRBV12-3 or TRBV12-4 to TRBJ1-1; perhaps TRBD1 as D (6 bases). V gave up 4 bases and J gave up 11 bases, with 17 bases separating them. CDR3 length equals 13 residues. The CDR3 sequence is CASSSLTRTAAFF. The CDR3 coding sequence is TGTGCCAGCAGTTCCCTCACCCGGACAGCTGCTTTCTTT.